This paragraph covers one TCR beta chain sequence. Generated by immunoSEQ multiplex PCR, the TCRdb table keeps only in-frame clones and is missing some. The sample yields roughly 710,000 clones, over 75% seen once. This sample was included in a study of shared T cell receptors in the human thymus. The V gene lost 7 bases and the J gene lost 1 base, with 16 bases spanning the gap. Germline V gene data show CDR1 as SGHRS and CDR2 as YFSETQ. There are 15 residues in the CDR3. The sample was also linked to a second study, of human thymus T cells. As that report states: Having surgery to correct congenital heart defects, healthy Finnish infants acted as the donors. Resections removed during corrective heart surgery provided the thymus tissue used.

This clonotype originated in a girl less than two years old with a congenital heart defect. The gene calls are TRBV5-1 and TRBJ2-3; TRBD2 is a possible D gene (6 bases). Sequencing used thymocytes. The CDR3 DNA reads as TGCGCCAGCGCCCCCTCGGGAGCTCGCACAGATACGCAGTATTTT. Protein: CASAPSGARTDTQYF.